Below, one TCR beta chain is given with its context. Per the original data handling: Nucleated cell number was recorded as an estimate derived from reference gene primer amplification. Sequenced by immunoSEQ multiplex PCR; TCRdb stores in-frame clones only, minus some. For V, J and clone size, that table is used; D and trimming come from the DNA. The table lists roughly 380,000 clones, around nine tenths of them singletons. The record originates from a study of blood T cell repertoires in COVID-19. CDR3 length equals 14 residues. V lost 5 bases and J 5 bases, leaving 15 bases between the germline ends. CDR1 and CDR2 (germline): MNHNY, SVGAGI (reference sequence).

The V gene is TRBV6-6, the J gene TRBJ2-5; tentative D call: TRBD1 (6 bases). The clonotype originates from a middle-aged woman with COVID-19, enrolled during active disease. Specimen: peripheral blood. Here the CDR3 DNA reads TGTGCCAGCAGTAAAACAGGGCTCCCCGAGACCCAGTACTTC. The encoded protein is CASSKTGLPETQYF.